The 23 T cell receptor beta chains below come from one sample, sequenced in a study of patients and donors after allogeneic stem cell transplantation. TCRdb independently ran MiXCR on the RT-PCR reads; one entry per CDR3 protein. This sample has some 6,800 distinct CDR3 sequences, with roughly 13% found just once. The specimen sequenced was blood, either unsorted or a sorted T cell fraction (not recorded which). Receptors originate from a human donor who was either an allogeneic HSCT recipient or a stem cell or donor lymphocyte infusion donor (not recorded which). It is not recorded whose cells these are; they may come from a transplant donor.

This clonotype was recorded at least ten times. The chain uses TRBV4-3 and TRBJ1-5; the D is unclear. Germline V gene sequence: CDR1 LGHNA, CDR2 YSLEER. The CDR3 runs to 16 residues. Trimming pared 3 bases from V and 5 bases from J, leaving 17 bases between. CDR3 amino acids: CASSQMEDGRYQPQHF. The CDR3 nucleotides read TGCGCCAGCAGCCAGATGGAAGACGGTCGGTATCAGCCCCAGCATTTT.

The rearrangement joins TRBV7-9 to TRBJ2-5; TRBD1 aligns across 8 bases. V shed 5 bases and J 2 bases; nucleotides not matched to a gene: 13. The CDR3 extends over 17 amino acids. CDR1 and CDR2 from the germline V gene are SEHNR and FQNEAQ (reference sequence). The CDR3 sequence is CASSGPPRQGRQETQYF. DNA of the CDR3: TGTGCCAGCAGCGGCCCCCCCCGACAGGGGCGACAAGAGACCCAGTACTTC.

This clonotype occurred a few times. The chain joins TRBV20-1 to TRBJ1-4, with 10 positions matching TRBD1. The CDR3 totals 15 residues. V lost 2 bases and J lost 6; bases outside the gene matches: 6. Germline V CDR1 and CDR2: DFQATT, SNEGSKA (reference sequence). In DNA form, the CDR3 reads TGCAGTGCTAGACCTACCGGGACAGGGGATGAAAAACTGTTTTTT. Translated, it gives CSARPTGTGDEKLFF.

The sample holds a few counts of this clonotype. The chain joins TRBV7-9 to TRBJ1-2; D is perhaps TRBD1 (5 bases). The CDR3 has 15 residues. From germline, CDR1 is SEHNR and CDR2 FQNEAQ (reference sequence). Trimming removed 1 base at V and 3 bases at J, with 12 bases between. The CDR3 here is CASSLGWGEDYGYTF. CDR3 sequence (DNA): TGTGCCAGCAGCTTAGGGTGGGGGGAAGACTATGGCTACACCTTC. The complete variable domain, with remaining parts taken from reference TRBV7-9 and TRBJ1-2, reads DTGVSQNPRHKITKRGQNVTFRCDPISEHNRLYWYRQTLGQGPEFLTYFQNEAQLEKSRLLSDRFSAERPKGSFSTLEIQRTEQGDSAMYLCASSLGWGEDYGYTFGSGTRLTVV.

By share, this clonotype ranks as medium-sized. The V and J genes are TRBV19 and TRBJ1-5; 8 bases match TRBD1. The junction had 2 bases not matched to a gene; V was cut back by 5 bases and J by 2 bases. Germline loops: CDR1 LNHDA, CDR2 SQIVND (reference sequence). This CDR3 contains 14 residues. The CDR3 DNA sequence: TGTGCCAGTAGTGAGGACAGGGGCAATCAGCCCCAGCATTTT. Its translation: CASSEDRGNQPQHF.

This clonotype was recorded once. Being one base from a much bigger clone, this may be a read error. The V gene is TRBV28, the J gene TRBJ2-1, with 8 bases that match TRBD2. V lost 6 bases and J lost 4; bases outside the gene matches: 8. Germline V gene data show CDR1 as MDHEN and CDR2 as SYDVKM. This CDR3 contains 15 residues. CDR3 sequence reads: CASRPSGGSYNEQFF. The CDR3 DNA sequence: TGTGCCAGCAGACCGAGCGGGGGATCATACAATGAGCAGTTCTTC.

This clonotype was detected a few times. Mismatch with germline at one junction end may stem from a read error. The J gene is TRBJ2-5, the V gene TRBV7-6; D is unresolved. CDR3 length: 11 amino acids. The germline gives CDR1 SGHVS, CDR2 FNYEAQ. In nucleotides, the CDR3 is TGTGCCAGCACCTTACAAGAGACCCAGTACTTC. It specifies CASTLQETQYF.

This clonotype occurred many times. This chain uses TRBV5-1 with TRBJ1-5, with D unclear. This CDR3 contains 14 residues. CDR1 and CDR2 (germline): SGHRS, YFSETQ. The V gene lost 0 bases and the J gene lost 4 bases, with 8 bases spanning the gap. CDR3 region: CASSLDPANQPQHF. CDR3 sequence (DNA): TGCGCCAGCAGCTTGGATCCAGCGAATCAGCCCCAGCATTTT.

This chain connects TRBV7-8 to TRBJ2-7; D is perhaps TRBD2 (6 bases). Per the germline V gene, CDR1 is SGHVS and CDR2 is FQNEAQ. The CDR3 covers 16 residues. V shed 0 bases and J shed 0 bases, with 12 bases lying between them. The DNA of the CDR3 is TGTGCCAGCAGCTTAGCGGCGGGGTCGATCTCCTACGAGCAGTACGTC. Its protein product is CASSLAAGSISYEQYV.

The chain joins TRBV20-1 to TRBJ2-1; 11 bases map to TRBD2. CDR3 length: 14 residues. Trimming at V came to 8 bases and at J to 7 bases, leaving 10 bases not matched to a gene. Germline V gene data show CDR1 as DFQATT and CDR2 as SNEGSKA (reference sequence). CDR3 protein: CSPDSGREGNEQFF. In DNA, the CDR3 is TGCAGTCCCGATAGCGGGAGGGAGGGGAATGAGCAGTTCTTC.

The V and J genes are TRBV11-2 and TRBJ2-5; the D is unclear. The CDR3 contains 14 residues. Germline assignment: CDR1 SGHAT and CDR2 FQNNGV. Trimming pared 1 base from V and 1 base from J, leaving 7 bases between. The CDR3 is CASSLAGVQETQYF. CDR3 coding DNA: TGTGCCAGCAGCTTAGCGGGTGTCCAAGAGACCCAGTACTTC.

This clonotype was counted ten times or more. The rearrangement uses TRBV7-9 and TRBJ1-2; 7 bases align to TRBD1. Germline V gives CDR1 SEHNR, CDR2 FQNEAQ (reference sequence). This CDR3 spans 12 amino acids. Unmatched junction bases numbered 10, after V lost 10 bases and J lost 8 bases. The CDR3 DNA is TGTGCCACCGAGACAGGGCCTACGGGCTACACCTTC. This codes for CATETGPTGYTF.

The CDR3 nucleotides read TGTGCCAGCAGCCTGACAGGGTCTCGCGAGCAGTACGTC. Protein: CASSLTGSREQYV. This chain joins TRBV5-5 and TRBJ2-7; 7 positions agree with TRBD1. CDR3 length: 13 amino acids. CDR1 SGHKS and CDR2 YYEKEE come from the germline V gene (reference sequence). V was clipped by 4 bases and J by 6 bases; unmatched bases: 7.

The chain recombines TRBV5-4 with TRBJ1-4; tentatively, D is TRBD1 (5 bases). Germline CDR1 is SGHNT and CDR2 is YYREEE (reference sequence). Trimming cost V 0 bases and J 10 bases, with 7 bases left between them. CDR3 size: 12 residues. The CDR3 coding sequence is TGTGCCAGCAGCTTGGAGGGGAGAAAACTGTTTTTT. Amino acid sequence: CASSLEGRKLFF.

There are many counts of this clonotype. Here the CDR3 DNA reads TGTGCCAGCAGCCACATGACAGGGAAAGTGGGCTTGGGTACAGATACGCAGTATTTT. Protein sequence: CASSHMTGKVGLGTDTQYF. This chain links TRBV12-3 or TRBV12-4 with TRBJ2-3; 7 nucleotides agree with TRBD1. This CDR3 spans 19 amino acids. V lost 6 bases to trimming and J lost 3 bases; unmatched junction nucleotides: 21.

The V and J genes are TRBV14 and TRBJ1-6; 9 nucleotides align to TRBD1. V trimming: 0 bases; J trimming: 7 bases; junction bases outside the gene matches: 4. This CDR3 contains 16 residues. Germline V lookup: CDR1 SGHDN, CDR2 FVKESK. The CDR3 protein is CASSQDTGQGNSPLHF. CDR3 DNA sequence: TGTGCCAGCAGCCAAGATACCGGACAGGGGAATTCACCCCTCCACTTT.

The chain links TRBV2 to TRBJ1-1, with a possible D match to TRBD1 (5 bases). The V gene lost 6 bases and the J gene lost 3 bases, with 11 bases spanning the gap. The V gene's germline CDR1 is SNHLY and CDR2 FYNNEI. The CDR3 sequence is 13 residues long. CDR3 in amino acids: CASRFEGYTEAFF. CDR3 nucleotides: TGTGCCAGCAGGTTTGAGGGGTACACTGAAGCTTTCTTT.

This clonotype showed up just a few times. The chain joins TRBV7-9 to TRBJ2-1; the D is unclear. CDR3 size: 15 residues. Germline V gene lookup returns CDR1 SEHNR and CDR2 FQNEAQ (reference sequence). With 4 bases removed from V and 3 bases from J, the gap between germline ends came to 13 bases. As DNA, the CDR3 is TGTGCCAGCAGCTCTGGGTGGGGTTTCTACAATGAGCAGTTCTTC. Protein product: CASSSGWGFYNEQFF.

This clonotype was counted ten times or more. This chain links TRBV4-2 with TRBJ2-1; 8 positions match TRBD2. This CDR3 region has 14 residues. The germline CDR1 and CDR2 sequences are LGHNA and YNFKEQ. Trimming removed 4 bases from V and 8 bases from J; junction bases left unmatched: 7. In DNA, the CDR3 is TGTGCCAGCAGCCCATCGCGGGAGGTCCATGAGCAGTTCTTC. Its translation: CASSPSREVHEQFF.

CDR3 loop: CASSGARAQGVLNTEAFF. The CDR3 DNA follows: TGTGCCAGCAGTGGGGCCCGGGCCCAGGGGGTTTTGAACACTGAAGCTTTCTTT. The chain carries TRBV12-3 or TRBV12-4 and TRBJ1-1; 7 nucleotides line up with TRBD1. The CDR3 is 18 residues long. Trimming at V came to 5 bases and at J to 0 bases, leaving 15 bases not matched to a gene.

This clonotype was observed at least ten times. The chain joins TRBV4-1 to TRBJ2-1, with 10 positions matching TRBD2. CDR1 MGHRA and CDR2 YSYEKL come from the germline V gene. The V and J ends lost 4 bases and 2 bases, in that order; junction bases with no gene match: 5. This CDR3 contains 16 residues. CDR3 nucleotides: TGCGCCAGCAGCCGTTCTAGCGGGAGCGCCTACAATGAGCAGTTCTTC. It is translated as CASSRSSGSAYNEQFF.

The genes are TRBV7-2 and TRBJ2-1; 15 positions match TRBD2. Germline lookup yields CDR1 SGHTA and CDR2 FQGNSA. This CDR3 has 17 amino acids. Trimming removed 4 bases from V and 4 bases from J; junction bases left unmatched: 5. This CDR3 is CASSSVGLAGGYNEQFF. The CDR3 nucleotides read TGTGCCAGCAGCTCAGTGGGACTAGCGGGGGGATACAATGAGCAGTTCTTC.

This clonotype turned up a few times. CDR3 DNA: TGTGCCATCGGGACTGGCCTCACAGATACGCAGTATTTT. Translating it yields CAIGTGLTDTQYF. The chain joins TRBV10-3 to TRBJ2-3; D is possibly TRBD2 (6 bases). Germline V lookup: CDR1 ENHRY, CDR2 SYGVKD. The ends were cut back, 8 bases at V and 2 bases at J, with 11 bases in the middle. The CDR3 extends over 13 amino acids.